The 29 T cell receptor beta chains presented below share a single source sample, sequenced in a study of CD4 T cells in relation to SARS-CoV-2 and coronaviruses. CD4+ T cells from unexposed donors were obtained before the COVID-19 pandemic (2011-2018). The cells were cultured for approximately ten days before CD4+ T cells were isolated. No antigen has been assigned to these receptors. Method: immunoSEQ multiplex PCR; TCRdb's copy keeps in-frame clones and lacks some. The data show 20,000 to 25,000 clones, over 70% seen once. Sequencing was done on a sample of CD4+ T cells from PBMCs, cultured in vitro. These receptors all stem from a human donor in good health.

This clone was recorded only once. The chain couples TRBV19 to TRBJ2-5; no definite D call. V lost 5 bases, J lost 0 bases, and 1 base lay in between. Germline V gene lookup returns CDR1 LNHDA and CDR2 SQIVND (reference sequence). The CDR3 totals 11 residues. The CDR3 is CASSYQETQYF. In DNA, the CDR3 is TGTGCCAGTAGTTACCAAGAGACCCAGTACTTC. Full variable domain (remainder filled in from reference TRBV19 and TRBJ2-5): DGGITQSPKYLFRKEGQNVTLSCEQNLNHDAMYWYRQDPGQGLRLIYYSQIVNDFQKGDIAEGYSVSREKKESFPLTVTSAQKNPTAFYLCASSYQETQYFGPGTRLLVL.

V gene TRBV7-2 combines with J gene TRBJ2-7; 9 positions match TRBD1. The CDR3 length is 15 residues. Looked up from germline, CDR1 is SGHTA and CDR2 is FQGNSA. V lost 0 bases, J lost 4 bases, and 4 bases stayed unmatched. The DNA of the CDR3 is TGTGCCAGCAGCTTAGCCACAGGGGGCGGTTACGAGCAGTACTTC. Protein product: CASSLATGGGYEQYF. The whole variable domain, remainder taken from reference TRBV7-2 and TRBJ2-7, is GAGVSQSPSNKVTEKGKDVELRCDPISGHTALYWYRQSLGQGLEFLIYFQGNSAPDKSGLPSDRFSAERTGGSVSTLTIQRTQQEDSAVYLCASSLATGGGYEQYFGPGTRLTVT.

The chain combines TRBV19 with TRBJ1-2; D call uncertain. V was trimmed by 5 bases and J by 3 bases, leaving 13 bases between them. Germline V gene sequence: CDR1 LNHDA, CDR2 SQIVND (reference sequence). The CDR3 sequence is 14 residues long. CDR3 region: CASSRLLPDYGYTF. The CDR3 coding sequence is TGTGCCAGTAGTCGGCTCCTTCCTGACTATGGCTACACCTTC.

This chain connects TRBV28 to TRBJ1-5; D perhaps matches TRBD1 (5 bases). Germline assignment: CDR1 MDHEN and CDR2 SYDVKM. The CDR3 totals 19 residues. V was trimmed by 2 bases and J by 0 bases, leaving 20 bases between them. The chain's CDR3 is CASSLTWGRSTVSNQPQHF. In nucleotides, the CDR3 is TGTGCCAGCAGTTTAACCTGGGGCCGGTCGACGGTTAGCAATCAGCCCCAGCATTTT.

This chain uses TRBV24-1 with TRBJ2-1; weak D call: TRBD2 (5 bases). V gave up 5 bases and J gave up 6 bases, with 7 bases separating them. Germline lookup yields CDR1 KGHDR and CDR2 SFDVKD. The CDR3 is made up of 12 amino acids. The CDR3 reads CATSARGNEQFF. Written as DNA, the CDR3 is TGTGCCACCAGTGCCCGGGGCAATGAGCAGTTCTTC.

This clone came up once. The rearrangement joins TRBV25-1 to TRBJ2-5; 7 nucleotides agree with TRBD1. Per the germline V gene, CDR1 is MGHDK and CDR2 is SYGVNS. With V trimmed by 3 bases and J by 5 bases, 9 bases remained unmatched. The CDR3 covers 15 residues. CDR3 in DNA: TGTGCCAGCAGTGAGGACAGGCCGCCGGGGGAGACCCAGTACTTC. This gives the protein CASSEDRPPGETQYF.

This sequence joins TRBV2 and TRBJ1-4; D not certain. CDR1 and CDR2 (germline): SNHLY, FYNNEI. The V end was cut by 6 bases, the J end by 0 bases, with 8 bases between. CDR3 length: 14 amino acids. CDR3 in DNA: TGTGCCAGCAGGCCACTGGCAACTAATGAAAAACTGTTTTTT. Translation: CASRPLATNEKLFF.

This sequence joins TRBV19 and TRBJ2-7, with 15 bases identical to TRBD2. The germline CDR1 and CDR2 sequences are LNHDA and SQIVND (reference sequence). The CDR3 is 14 amino acids. Germline trimming cut 7 bases from V and 6 bases from J; bases unmatched to any gene: 4. The CDR3 loop is CASNPGLAGGEQYF. The CDR3 DNA reads TGTGCCAGTAATCCGGGACTAGCGGGAGGCGAGCAGTACTTC.

The DNA of the CDR3 is TGTGCCAGCAGCCAAGGTACAGGGGATCTTAATGAGCAGTTCTTC. Translation gives CASSQGTGDLNEQFF. J is TRBJ2-1 and V is TRBV3-1 (or the pseudogene TRBV3-2), with 7 nucleotides matching TRBD1. The length of the CDR3 is 15 residues. Trimming removed 1 base from V and 7 bases from J; junction bases left unmatched: 7. The V gene's germline CDR1 is LGHDT and CDR2 YNNKEL (reference sequence).

This sequence joins TRBV7-3 and TRBJ2-1; 9 bases align to TRBD2. This CDR3 is built from 15 residues. The germline gives CDR1 SGHTA, CDR2 FQGTGA. Trimming cost V 3 bases and J 8 bases; bases outside gene matches: 8. The CDR3 region has the DNA TGTGCCAGCAGCTTTGCGGCGGGAGGGCCGGATGAGCAGTTCTTC. Protein sequence: CASSFAAGGPDEQFF.

V is TRBV15 and J is TRBJ1-3, with D possibly matching TRBD1 (5 bases). Germline V gene data show CDR1 as LNHNV and CDR2 as YYDKDF (reference sequence). Trimming pared 5 bases from V and 0 bases from J, leaving 17 bases between. CDR3 length equals 17 residues. The CDR3 loop reads CATSPGLGGDSGNTIYF. The CDR3 region has the DNA TGTGCCACCAGCCCTGGTTTGGGGGGGGACTCTGGAAACACCATATATTTT.

The chain recombines TRBV10-3 with TRBJ1-2; no reliable D call. The germline V and J ends were trimmed by 6 bases and 4 bases, with 18 bases remaining between them. Germline V gene lookup returns CDR1 ENHRY and CDR2 SYGVKD. The CDR3 has 15 residues. Here the CDR3 reads CAISATAEKRYGYTF. The CDR3 DNA is TGTGCCATCAGCGCAACAGCCGAAAAGCGCTATGGCTACACCTTC.

V usage is TRBV27 and J usage is TRBJ2-1, with 13 bases matching TRBD2. Germline lookup yields CDR1 MNHEY and CDR2 SMNVEV (reference sequence). V shed 0 bases and J 5 bases; nucleotides not matched to a gene: 10. CDR3 length: 19 amino acids. CDR3 amino acids: CASSLSIRGGLAGNNEQFF. Here the CDR3 DNA reads TGTGCCAGCAGTTTATCGATACGAGGGGGACTAGCGGGAAACAATGAGCAGTTCTTC.

This clone has only one observation. The chain recombines TRBV5-6 with TRBJ2-4; a possible D gene is TRBD2 (6 bases). Germline loops: CDR1 SGHDT, CDR2 YYEEEE. Trimming removed 4 bases at V and 1 base at J, with 12 bases between. This CDR3 region has 15 residues. As DNA, the CDR3 is TGTGCCAGCAGCCCGCGGGGCCGGGCCAAAAACATTCAGTACTTC. Encoded protein: CASSPRGRAKNIQYF.

The chain couples TRBV6-1 to TRBJ2-5; D ambiguous. The V gene lost 1 base and the J gene lost 3 bases, with 15 bases spanning the gap. This CDR3 is built from 16 residues. Germline-derived CDR1 and CDR2 are MNHNS and SASEGT. The DNA for the CDR3 is TGTGCCAGCAGTGAAGACCCGCTAGACTGGAAAGAGACCCAGTACTTC. It encodes CASSEDPLDWKETQYF.

This clone has more than one count but fewer than ten. The chain uses TRBV28 and TRBJ2-2; unclear D gene. This CDR3 comprises 15 residues. The V gene's germline CDR1 is MDHEN and CDR2 SYDVKM. Trimming took off 4 bases at V and 0 bases at J, with 9 bases between the two ends. The CDR3 reads CASSWAVTNTGELFF. CDR3 nucleotides: TGTGCCAGCAGTTGGGCGGTCACGAACACCGGGGAGCTGTTTTTT.

The chain uses TRBV5-1 and TRBJ2-5, with 7 bases lining up with TRBD2. CDR3 length: 14 amino acids. Germline CDR1 is SGHRS and CDR2 is YFSETQ. V lost 0 bases to trimming and J lost 2 bases; unmatched junction nucleotides: 1. The CDR3 nucleotides are TGCGCCAGCAGCTTGGCCGGGAGGCAAGAGACCCAGTACTTC. Protein sequence: CASSLAGRQETQYF.

V and J are TRBV11-2 and TRBJ1-6; no clear D. The CDR3 runs to 13 residues. Germline CDR1 reads SGHAT; CDR2 reads FQNNGV. Trimming cost V 0 bases and J 10 bases, with 7 bases left between them. CDR3 residues: CASSLELGSPLHF. The CDR3 bases are TGTGCCAGCAGCTTAGAGCTCGGGTCACCCCTCCACTTT. Full variable domain (remainder filled in from reference TRBV11-2 and TRBJ1-6): EAGVAQSPRYKIIEKRQSVAFWCNPISGHATLYWYQQILGQGPKLLIQFQNNGVVDDSQLPKDRFSAERLKGVDSTLKIQPAKLEDSAVYLCASSLELGSPLHFGNGTRLTVT.

This clone was found once. This rearrangement joins TRBV11-2 to TRBJ1-1; a weak D match, TRBD1 (5 bases). The V end lost 5 bases, the J end lost 7 bases, and 11 bases lay between the germline ends. Germline-derived CDR1 and CDR2 are SGHAT and FQNNGV. The CDR3 has 12 residues. The CDR3 is CASSRRVGEAFF. The DNA of the CDR3 is TGTGCCAGCAGCCGCAGGGTAGGTGAAGCTTTCTTT.

The chain carries TRBV5-1 and TRBJ2-7, with D perhaps TRBD1 (6 bases). The germline V and J ends were trimmed by 0 bases and 4 bases, with 14 bases remaining between them. Germline V gene sequence: CDR1 SGHRS, CDR2 YFSETQ. The CDR3 extends over 15 amino acids. CDR3 residues: CASSLGNRVGYEQYF. CDR3 nucleotide sequence: TGCGCCAGCAGCTTGGGCAACAGGGTGGGATACGAGCAGTACTTC.

This clone was recorded only once. V gene TRBV10-3 combines with J gene TRBJ2-1; weak D call: TRBD1 (5 bases). Germline V gene lookup returns CDR1 ENHRY and CDR2 SYGVKD. Trimming shortened V by 5 bases and J by 4 bases, and 9 bases separated the two germline ends. The CDR3 runs to 13 residues. CDR3 sequence (DNA): TGTGCCATCAGTCCCCAGGGTTACAATGAGCAGTTCTTC. The encoded protein is CAISPQGYNEQFF.

The chain combines TRBV3-1 (or the pseudogene TRBV3-2) with TRBJ2-2; TRBD2 matches at 16 bases. This CDR3 contains 20 residues. The ends lost 4 bases at V and 4 bases at J; junction bases unmatched: 12. Germline assignment: CDR1 LGHDT and CDR2 YNNKEL (reference sequence). Here the CDR3 reads CASSLLSGTSGRGRTGELFF. For the CDR3, the DNA is TGTGCCAGCAGCCTTCTTTCCGGGACTAGCGGGAGGGGGCGCACCGGGGAGCTGTTTTTT.

The rearrangement links TRBV11-3 to TRBJ2-1; no definite D call. The CDR3 is 14 residues long. V was pared by 2 bases and J by 6 bases, with 11 bases between. Germline lookup yields CDR1 SGHNT and CDR2 YENEEA. CDR3 in DNA: TGTGCCAGCAGCTTAAACGGGCAAGGCAATGAGCAGTTCTTC. Its translation: CASSLNGQGNEQFF.

The J gene is TRBJ2-2, the V gene TRBV2; the match to TRBD2 covers 7 bases. The CDR3 length is 16 residues. Looked up from germline, CDR1 is SNHLY and CDR2 is FYNNEI. V dropped 7 bases and J dropped 2; count of bases not matched to a gene: 10. The CDR3 nucleotides read TGTGCCAGCAACGAACTGGGAGGGCCTAACACCGGGGAGCTGTTTTTT. Protein sequence: CASNELGGPNTGELFF.

This chain joins TRBV19 and TRBJ2-7; 10 positions agree with TRBD1. The V segment lost 9 bases and the J segment 5 bases; nucleotides outside the gene matches: 10. The CDR3 is 14 residues long. The germline gives CDR1 LNHDA, CDR2 SQIVND (reference sequence). DNA of the CDR3: TGTGCCAGCAAACTCCGGGACAGGGGCGACGAGCAGTACTTC. Its translation: CASKLRDRGDEQYF. Drawing the rest from reference TRBV19 and TRBJ2-7, the complete variable domain is DGGITQSPKYLFRKEGQNVTLSCEQNLNHDAMYWYRQDPGQGLRLIYYSQIVNDFQKGDIAEGYSVSREKKESFPLTVTSAQKNPTAFYLCASKLRDRGDEQYFGPGTRLTVT.

This rearrangement joins TRBV4-1 to TRBJ1-5; D is uncertain. Germline CDR1 and CDR2: MGHRA and YSYEKL. The CDR3 has 16 residues. With 1 base removed from V and 0 bases from J, the gap between germline ends came to 10 bases. CDR3 amino acids: CASSQGLSYSNQPQHF. In nucleotides, the CDR3 is TGCGCCAGCAGCCAAGGATTGAGCTATAGCAATCAGCCCCAGCATTTT.

The rearrangement joins TRBV15 to TRBJ1-1; D might be TRBD1 (5 bases). Germline V gene sequence: CDR1 LNHNV, CDR2 YYDKDF (reference sequence). The CDR3 extends over 13 amino acids. V lost 5 bases and J lost 1, with 8 bases in between. The DNA for the CDR3 is TGTGCCACCAGCGGGACGGGGAACACTGAAGCTTTCTTT. It translates to CATSGTGNTEAFF.

A few counts support this clone. This chain connects TRBV6-4 to TRBJ2-1; 13 nucleotides match TRBD2. CDR1 is MRHNA and CDR2 is SNTAGT in the germline V gene. The CDR3 totals 15 residues. With 2 bases clipped from V and 6 bases from J, the junction kept 1 base outside the gene matches. The CDR3 region has the DNA TGTGCCAGCAGTGACAGGACTAGCGGGAGCAATGAGCAGTTCTTC. This sequence encodes CASSDRTSGSNEQFF.

The gene calls are TRBV18 and TRBJ1-1; 7 nucleotides align to TRBD1. CDR1 KGHSH and CDR2 LQKENI come from the germline V gene. The CDR3 extends over 14 amino acids. The trim removed 6 bases at V and 4 bases at J, leaving 8 bases unmatched. The CDR3 DNA reads TGTGCCAGCTCCGGGTCCGACAGGGTCACTGAAGCTTTCTTT. Translation gives CASSGSDRVTEAFF. The full variable domain, rest sourced from reference TRBV18 and TRBJ1-1, is NAGVMQNPRHLVRRRGQEARLRCSPMKGHSHVYWYRQLPEEGLKFMVYLQKENIIDESGMPKERFSAEFPKEGPSILRIQQVVRGDSAAYFCASSGSDRVTEAFFGQGTRLTVV.